These 4 T cell receptor beta chains originate from one sample sequenced in a study of glioma-infiltrating T cells. TCR alpha and beta CDR3 regions were amplified from RNA using iRepertoire nested multiplex PCR. MiXCR, applied by TCRdb to the multiplex PCR reads, yields one record per CDR3 protein. The sample holds a few hundred thousand distinct CDR3 sequences, more than 35% seen once. The sequencing input was glioma tissue, nonneoplastic brain tissue, or PBMCs (not recorded which). The receptors were gathered from a human donor with low-grade glioma or glioblastoma, undergoing nonglioma brain surgery, or in good health (not recorded which).

V and J are TRBV7-2 and TRBJ2-2; maybe TRBD2 (5 bases). In germline, CDR1 is SGHTA, CDR2 FQGNSA. The CDR3 loop spans 15 amino acids. Trimming shortened V by 3 bases and J by 1 base, and 9 bases separated the two germline ends. CDR3: CASSLAGKNTGELFF. CDR3 DNA sequence: TGTGCCAGCAGCTTGGCCGGGAAGAACACCGGGGAGCTGTTTTTT. The whole variable domain, remainder taken from reference TRBV7-2 and TRBJ2-2, is GAGVSQSPSNKVTEKGKDVELRCDPISGHTALYWYRQSLGQGLEFLIYFQGNSAPDKSGLPSDRFSAERTGGSVSTLTIQRTQQEDSAVYLCASSLAGKNTGELFFGEGSRLTVL.

This clonotype was observed at least ten times. This chain connects TRBV20-1 to TRBJ2-1, with D unresolved. V gave up 4 bases and J gave up 5 bases, with 15 bases separating them. CDR1 is DFQATT, CDR2 SNEGSKA, per germline (reference sequence). The CDR3 loop spans 14 amino acids. CDR3 region: CSAIPTEDHNEQFF. In nucleotides, the CDR3 is TGCAGTGCTATCCCGACTGAGGACCACAATGAGCAGTTCTTC.

This chain uses TRBV4-2 with TRBJ1-1; the match to TRBD1 covers 7 bases. This CDR3 is 16 amino acids long. J lost 0 bases, V lost 3 bases, and 7 bases had no gene match. Germline values: CDR1 LGHNA, CDR2 YNFKEQ. Here the CDR3 DNA reads TGTGCCAGCAGCCATCCAAGGGGGCAGATGAACACTGAAGCTTTCTTT. Protein sequence: CASSHPRGQMNTEAFF.

Notes on this clonotype: At one end the junction does not follow the germline gene, possibly because of a read error. The V and J genes are TRBV5-1 and TRBJ2-3; D is uncertain. Germline values: CDR1 SGHRS, CDR2 YFSETQ. This CDR3 region has 16 residues. CDR3 protein: CAISLVSLTSTDTQYF. The CDR3 DNA sequence: TGCGCCATCAGCTTGGTGTCCCTTACTAGCACAGATACGCAGTATTTT.